Below, one T cell receptor beta chain is given with its context. Some clones are missing from TCRdb's copy, which holds only in-frame ones; the method was immunoSEQ multiplex PCR. The table records about 200,000 clones, about four fifths of them present only once. This record belongs to a study of blood T cell repertoires in COVID-19. This CDR3 is 12 amino acids long. Germline assignment: CDR1 MNHEY and CDR2 SVGAGI. V lost 1 base to trimming and J lost 6 bases, with 7 bases between them. The chain joins TRBV6-5 to TRBJ2-7; D not resolved. The origin of this receptor is a man aged 40-49 years who had recovered from COVID-19. Source material: PBMCs or T cells enriched from blood (not recorded which). The CDR3 nucleotides read TGTGCCAGCAGTTACTTAAGCATCGAGCAGTACTTC. It is translated as CASSYLSIEQYF.